A selection of T cell receptor beta chains follows, all from one sample in a study of blood T cell repertoires in COVID-19. Assay: immunoSEQ multiplex PCR; the TCRdb copy retains only in-frame clones and omits some. The sample yields about 210,000 clones, around 89% seen once. Specimen: peripheral blood. The receptors originated from a woman aged 40 to 49 with acute or convalescent COVID-19. CDR3s include the opening cysteine and the closing phenylalanine or tryptophan. The D gene is left open where the match is weak. Clone size is not always given. Where it is, it says once, few, many or a class for expanded clones.

clone_size j_call d_call v_call cdr3_aa cdr3_nt
NA TRBJ1-1 NA TRBV9 CASSVAGGGNTEAFF TGTGCCAGCAGCGTAGCAGGCGGGGGTAACACTGAAGCTTTCTTT
NA TRBJ1-5 NA TRBV21-1 CASNPQGLSNQPQHF TGTGCCAGTAACCCCCAGGGACTTAGCAATCAGCCCCAGCATTTT
once TRBJ1-2 TRBD1 TRBV10-3 CAINRGDYGYTF TGTGCCATCAACAGGGGAGACTATGGCTACACCTTC
once TRBJ2-2 NA TRBV5-4 CASSLVGHLNTGELFF TGTGCCAGCAGCTTGGTTGGGCACCTTAACACCGGGGAGCTGTTTTTT
once TRBJ1-1 TRBD1 TRBV5-4 CASSPTPQGALTEAFF TGTGCCAGCAGCCCTACCCCCCAGGGGGCGCTCACTGAAGCTTTCTTT
NA TRBJ1-4 NA TRBV19 CASSLNLRAANEKLFF TGTGCCAGTAGTTTAAACCTCAGGGCGGCTAATGAAAAACTGTTTTTT
NA TRBJ2-1 TRBD2 TRBV6-4 CASSPVFSGGRYNEQFF TGTGCCAGCAGCCCCGTTTTTAGCGGGGGTCGCTACAATGAGCAGTTCTTC
NA TRBJ1-1 TRBD1 TRBV27 CASSDSGTANTEAFF TGTGCCAGCAGTGACTCCGGGACAGCGAACACTGAAGCTTTCTTT
once TRBJ2-3 NA TRBV29-1 CSVEDLAGATDTQYF TGCAGCGTTGAAGATCTGGCAGGGGCGACAGATACGCAGTATTTT
NA TRBJ1-2 NA TRBV19 CASTDGGNYGYTF TGTGCCAGTACCGACGGAGGAAACTATGGCTACACCTTC
few TRBJ1-4 NA TRBV7-2 CASSLGWGGGFEKLFF TGTGCCAGCAGCTTAGGTTGGGGAGGGGGTTTTGAAAAACTGTTTTTT
NA TRBJ1-4 NA TRBV7-6 CASSPTGRSEKLFF TGTGCCAGCAGTCCTACCGGGAGGAGTGAAAAACTGTTTTTT
NA TRBJ2-1 TRBD1 TRBV30 CAWSTHRGRNEQFF TGTGCCTGGAGTACTCACAGGGGGCGAAATGAGCAGTTCTTC
NA TRBJ1-5 NA TRBV2 CASSADSGGNQPQHF TGTGCCAGCAGTGCGGACTCCGGAGGCAATCAGCCCCAGCATTTT
NA TRBJ1-4 NA TRBV6-6 CASSHAGLGNEKLFF TGTGCCAGCAGTCATGCAGGGTTAGGAAATGAAAAACTGTTTTTT
NA TRBJ1-5 NA TRBV7-3 CASSFQSNQPQHF TGTGCCAGCAGCTTCCAGAGCAATCAGCCCCAGCATTTT
NA TRBJ2-5 NA TRBV7-7 CASSLQGLHQETQYF TGTGCCAGCAGCCTACAGGGTTTACACCAAGAGACCCAGTACTTC
NA TRBJ1-2 NA TRBV19 CASSWGGYGYTF TGTGCCAGTAGTTGGGGAGGCTATGGCTACACCTTC
many TRBJ2-5 TRBD2 TRBV25-1 CASSEGGTTQETQYF TGTGCCAGCAGTGAAGGAGGGACTACCCAAGAGACCCAGTACTTC
NA TRBJ2-1 TRBD2 TRBV5-5 CASSWSGRGNEQFF TGTGCCAGCAGCTGGTCGGGGAGGGGAAATGAGCAGTTCTTC
NA TRBJ1-1 TRBD1 TRBV18 CASSQRGRTGVNKEAFF TGTGCCAGCTCACAGAGGGGACGGACAGGGGTGAACAAGGAAGCTTTCTTT
NA TRBJ2-6 NA TRBV5-4 CASSPTAGAGGTGANVLTF TGTGCCAGCAGCCCCACCGCCGGGGCCGGGGGAACTGGGGCCAACGTCCTGACTTTC
NA TRBJ1-2 TRBD1 TRBV29-1 CSVGSSGQGARGYTF TGCAGCGTTGGCTCATCGGGACAGGGGGCACGGGGCTACACCTTC
once TRBJ2-1 TRBD2 TRBV14 CASSQEGAIAGGSYNEQFF TGTGCCAGCAGCCAAGAAGGGGCCATAGCGGGGGGCTCTTACAATGAGCAGTTCTTC
NA TRBJ1-1 NA TRBV18 CASSPSQGLTEAFF TGTGCCAGCTCACCGAGTCAGGGGTTGACTGAAGCTTTCTTT
NA TRBJ1-4 NA TRBV2 CASSGQTNEKLFF TGTGCCAGCAGTGGACAGACTAATGAAAAACTGTTTTTT
NA TRBJ1-2 TRBD1 TRBV30 CAFGQGNGYTF TGTGCCTTTGGACAGGGGAATGGCTACACCTTC
NA TRBJ1-2 NA TRBV12-3/TRBV12-4 CASRLTPGYGYTF TGTGCCAGCAGACTGACACCCGGCTATGGCTACACCTTC
NA TRBJ2-5 NA TRBV7-9 CASSLAQGQETQYF TGTGCCAGCAGCTTAGCACAGGGCCAAGAGACCCAGTACTTC
NA TRBJ2-1 NA TRBV19 CASSTRDNEQFF TGTGCCAGTAGTACTCGGGACAATGAGCAGTTCTTC
NA TRBJ1-1 TRBD1 TRBV10-3 CAISESAGGKFEAFF TGTGCCATCAGTGAGTCTGCAGGGGGCAAGTTTGAAGCTTTCTTT
NA TRBJ2-2 NA TRBV24-1 CATSDSMRVPGELFF TGTGCCACCAGTGATTCGATGAGGGTTCCCGGGGAGCTGTTTTTT
few TRBJ2-4 TRBD2 TRBV9 CASSASTSGGAKPQYF TGTGCCAGCAGCGCCTCGACTAGCGGGGGGGCCAAACCTCAGTACTTC
NA TRBJ2-2 TRBD1 TRBV19 CASRDRAAGELFF TGTGCCAGTAGGGACAGGGCGGCGGGGGAGCTGTTTTTT
NA TRBJ1-1 NA TRBV12-3/TRBV12-4 CASSPGGRTEAFF TGTGCCAGCAGCCCCGGGGGGAGGACTGAAGCTTTCTTT
NA TRBJ1-4 NA TRBV19 CATRDTLEKLFF TGTGCCACTCGGGACACCCTTGAAAAACTGTTTTTT
NA TRBJ1-1 TRBD1 TRBV7-2 CASSFPDRGWEAFF TGTGCCAGCAGCTTTCCCGACAGGGGGTGGGAAGCTTTCTTT
NA TRBJ1-2 NA TRBV6-2/TRBV6-3 CASSPRTDYGYTF TGTGCCAGCAGCCCTCGGACAGACTATGGCTACACCTTC
once TRBJ1-3 NA TRBV6-1 CASSDASGRDGNTIYF TGTGCCAGCAGTGACGCCTCGGGGAGGGATGGAAACACCATATATTTT
NA TRBJ2-5 TRBD2 TRBV24-1 CATSGRPGHSGGIKETQYF TGTGCCACCAGTGGTCGACCCGGACACAGCGGGGGGATTAAAGAGACCCAGTACTTC
NA TRBJ2-1 NA TRBV5-4 CASILGGGDEQFF TGTGCCAGCATCCTAGGGGGTGGCGATGAGCAGTTCTTC
NA TRBJ1-2 NA TRBV6-2/TRBV6-3 CASSSDTRGTTLANYGYTF TGTGCCAGCAGTTCCGATACGCGGGGCACCACGTTAGCTAACTATGGCTACACCTTC